The 14 T cell receptor beta chains presented below share a single source sample, sequenced in a study of cytomegalovirus exposure and HLA in healthy donors. PCR involved 60 Vbeta and 13 Jbeta primers. Clones were sequenced by immunoSEQ multiplex PCR, and TCRdb holds only the in-frame ones, with some missing. The data contain 150,000 to 200,000 clones, 82% of them seen just once; the ten biggest clones take up less than 1%. Sequenced sample: PBMCs. These receptors were taken from a girl aged 2-10 years in good health and CMV-seropositive.

The chain couples TRBV11-2 to TRBJ2-1; TRBD2 might be the D (5 bases). CDR3 length equals 16 residues. V was trimmed by 1 base and J by 0 bases, leaving 10 bases between them. Per germline, CDR1 SGHAT and CDR2 FQNNGV. The CDR3 is CASSLGSGFSYNEQFF. The CDR3 DNA reads as TGTGCCAGCAGCTTAGGGTCGGGGTTCTCCTACAATGAGCAGTTCTTC.

This clone showed up just a few times. The V call is TRBV29-1, the J call TRBJ2-7; TRBD2 matches at 13 bases. With V trimmed by 7 bases and J by 3 bases, 9 bases remained unmatched. Germline V gives CDR1 SQVTM, CDR2 ANQGSEA. This CDR3 has 15 amino acids. CDR3 bases: TGCAGCGCTTGGACTAGCGGGAGCCTCTACTACGAGCAGTACTTC. Translating it yields CSAWTSGSLYYEQYF.

The chain joins TRBV19 to TRBJ2-3; 13 bases line up with TRBD2. CDR1 is LNHDA, CDR2 SQIVND, per germline (reference sequence). The V gene end was trimmed by 6 bases and the J gene end by 0 bases; junction bases not matched to a gene: 6. The CDR3 has 17 amino acids. In DNA form, the CDR3 reads TGTGCCAGTAGATTCGGGACTAGCGGGATTAGCACAGATACGCAGTATTTT. The encoded protein is CASRFGTSGISTDTQYF.

The chain has TRBV30 and TRBJ2-2, with no clear D. In germline, CDR1 is GTSNPN, CDR2 SVGIG (reference sequence). The V end lost 3 bases, the J end lost 5 bases, and 4 bases lay between the germline ends. The CDR3 loop spans 11 amino acids. The CDR3 sequence: CAWRQTGELFF. CDR3 in DNA: TGTGCCTGGAGGCAGACCGGGGAGCTGTTTTTT.

This clone was seen only once. This sequence joins TRBV25-1 and TRBJ2-1; TRBD2 matches 11 bases. Germline lookup yields CDR1 MGHDK and CDR2 SYGVNS. With 1 base clipped from V and 4 bases from J, the junction kept 6 bases outside the gene matches. The CDR3 covers 17 residues. The CDR3 sequence is CASSESWGTSGYNEQFF. Here the CDR3 DNA reads TGTGCCAGCAGTGAATCCTGGGGGACTAGCGGATACAATGAGCAGTTCTTC.

This clone was found once. The J gene is TRBJ1-2, the V gene TRBV27; TRBD1 agrees at 8 bases. Germline CDR1 is MNHEY and CDR2 is SMNVEV (reference sequence). This CDR3 is built from 16 residues. Trimming at V came to 5 bases and at J to 2 bases, leaving 10 bases not matched to a gene. The CDR3 reads CASSGPTGVENYGYTF. The CDR3 coding sequence is TGTGCCAGCAGTGGCCCGACAGGGGTAGAGAACTATGGCTACACCTTC.

The chain is built from TRBV27 and TRBJ2-7; 9 nucleotides agree with TRBD2. Unmatched junction bases numbered 2, after V lost 2 bases and J lost 3 bases. CDR1 is MNHEY and CDR2 is SMNVEV in the germline V gene (reference sequence). The CDR3 loop spans 14 amino acids. CDR3 protein: CASSLTSGFYEQYF. DNA for the CDR3: TGTGCCAGCAGTTTAACTAGCGGGTTCTACGAGCAGTACTTC.

This clone was observed a single time. The chain uses TRBV5-1 and TRBJ2-6; maybe TRBD1 (6 bases). The germline gives CDR1 SGHRS, CDR2 YFSETQ. V dropped 4 bases and J dropped 0 bases, with 11 bases sitting between them. The CDR3 extends over 16 amino acids. CDR3 in DNA: TGCGCCAGCAGCGGGTGGGGGCGCTCTGGGGCCAACGTCCTGACTTTC. Amino acid sequence: CASSGWGRSGANVLTF.

The chain recombines TRBV4-1 with TRBJ1-1, with no clear D. Looked up from germline, CDR1 is MGHRA and CDR2 is YSYEKL. V gave up 3 bases and J gave up 1 base, with 12 bases separating them. The CDR3 is 15 amino acids. The CDR3 reads CASSHRYRANTEAFF. CDR3 nucleotide sequence: TGCGCCAGCAGCCACCGATACAGAGCGAACACTGAAGCTTTCTTT.

This chain links TRBV5-3 with TRBJ2-1; tentatively, D is TRBD1 (5 bases). TRBV5-3 is annotated as an ORF whose role is uncertain. CDR3 size: 15 residues. The V end lost 1 base, the J end lost 1 base, and 9 bases lay between the germline ends. Here the CDR3 DNA reads TGTGCCAGAAGCTTGAACAGGTTGTCCTACAATGAGCAGTTCTTC. Protein sequence: CARSLNRLSYNEQFF.

The V call is TRBV7-8, the J call TRBJ2-3, with TRBD2 matching 8 bases. V lost 4 bases and J lost 6; bases outside the gene matches: 6. The CDR3 consists of 14 residues. The germline V gene has CDR1 SGHVS and CDR2 FQNEAQ. The CDR3, as DNA: TGTGCCAGCAGCTCCGGACTAGCTCTGGATACGCAGTATTTT. Protein: CASSSGLALDTQYF.

In its sample, this clone was seen once. The V and J genes are TRBV30 and TRBJ2-3; TRBD1 might be the D (5 bases). Trimming shortened V by 2 bases and J by 1 base, and 10 bases separated the two germline ends. Germline lookup yields CDR1 GTSNPN and CDR2 SVGIG (reference sequence). The CDR3 spans 14 residues. The CDR3 coding sequence is TGTGCCTGGAGTCCCAGGGTGGGCACAGATACGCAGTATTTT. Amino acids: CAWSPRVGTDTQYF. Looking up the rest from reference TRBV30 and TRBJ2-3 gives the full variable domain: SQTIHQWPATLVQPVGSPLSLECTVEGTSNPNLYWYRQAAGRGLQLLFYSVGIGQISSEVPQNLSASRPQDRQFILSSKKLLLSDSGFYLCAWSPRVGTDTQYFGPGTRLTVL.

This chain uses TRBV2 with TRBJ2-7, with 7 nucleotides matching TRBD2. CDR3 length: 17 residues. The germline V gene has CDR1 SNHLY and CDR2 FYNNEI. Trimming took 2 bases from V and 3 from J; bases not matched to a gene: 13. CDR3: CASSESSAGVIDYEQYF. CDR3 DNA: TGTGCCAGCAGTGAAAGCAGCGCGGGAGTGATCGACTACGAGCAGTACTTC.

V usage is TRBV13 and J usage is TRBJ1-2; no clear D gene. Trimming removed 3 bases at V and 8 bases at J, with 10 bases between. Looked up from germline, CDR1 is PRHDT and CDR2 is FYEKMQ (reference sequence). The CDR3 contains 12 residues. CDR3 nucleotide sequence: TGTGCCAGCAGCTTGGGGAGAGAAGGCTACACCTTC. Translation: CASSLGREGYTF.